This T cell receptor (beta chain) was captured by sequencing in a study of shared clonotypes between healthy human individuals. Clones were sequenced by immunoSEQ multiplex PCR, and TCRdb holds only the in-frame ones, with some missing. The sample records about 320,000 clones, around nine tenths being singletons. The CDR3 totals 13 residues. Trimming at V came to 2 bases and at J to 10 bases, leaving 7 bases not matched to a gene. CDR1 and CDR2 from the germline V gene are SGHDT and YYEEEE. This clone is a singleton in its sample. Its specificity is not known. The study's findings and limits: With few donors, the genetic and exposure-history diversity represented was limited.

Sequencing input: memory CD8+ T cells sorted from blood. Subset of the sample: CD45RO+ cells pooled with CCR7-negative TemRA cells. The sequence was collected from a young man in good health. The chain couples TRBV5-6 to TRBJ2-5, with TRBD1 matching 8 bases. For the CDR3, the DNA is TGTGCCAGCAGCTTCCTACTGACAGGGGTCCAGTACTTC. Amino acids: CASSFLLTGVQYF.